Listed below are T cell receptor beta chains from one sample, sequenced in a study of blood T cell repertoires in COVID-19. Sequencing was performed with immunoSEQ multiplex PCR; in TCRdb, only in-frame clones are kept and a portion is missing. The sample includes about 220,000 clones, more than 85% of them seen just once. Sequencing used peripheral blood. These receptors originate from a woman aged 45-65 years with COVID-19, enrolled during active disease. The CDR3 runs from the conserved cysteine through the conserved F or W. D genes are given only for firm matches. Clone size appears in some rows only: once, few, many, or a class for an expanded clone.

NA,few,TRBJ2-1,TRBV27,TGTGCCAGCAGTTTCAGGGCCCTCTCCTACAATGAGCAGTTCTTC,CASSFRALSYNEQFF
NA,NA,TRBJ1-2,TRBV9,TGTGCCAGCAGCGTAGACGGGTCTAGCTATGGCTACACCTTC,CASSVDGSSYGYTF
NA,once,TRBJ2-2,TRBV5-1,TGCGCCAGCAGCTCCAGGGTGAGCACCGGGGAGCTGTTTTTT,CASSSRVSTGELFF
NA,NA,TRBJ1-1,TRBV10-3,TGTGCCTCAGGGAGGGGAACTGAAAACACTGAAGCTTTCTTT,CASGRGTENTEAFF
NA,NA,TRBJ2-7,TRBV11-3,TGTGCCAGCAGCTTAGATGGTTTCCTGGACAGCTACGAGCAGTACTTC,CASSLDGFLDSYEQYF
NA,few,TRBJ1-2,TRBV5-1,TGCGCCAGCAACGTCAACGGGGGCTACACCTTC,CASNVNGGYTF
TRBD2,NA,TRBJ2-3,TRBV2,TGTGCCAGCAGCTCCGTTGGGAGGGGAACAGATACGCAGTATTTT,CASSSVGRGTDTQYF
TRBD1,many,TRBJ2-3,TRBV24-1,TGTGCCACCAGTGAGTTGACAGGGGGCGCAGGAGATACGCAGTATTTT,CATSELTGGAGDTQYF
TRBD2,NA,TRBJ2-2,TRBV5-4,TGTGCCAGCAGCCGGGGGGGATTAGGCGGGGAGCTGTTTTTT,CASSRGGLGGELFF
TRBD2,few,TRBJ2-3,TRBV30,TGTGCCTGGAGCAGGGGGACTAGCGGGGGCACAGATACGCAGTATTTT,CAWSRGTSGGTDTQYF
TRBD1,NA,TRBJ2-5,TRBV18,TGTGCCAGCTCAAGAGTCGGGACAGACCAAGAGACCCAGTACTTC,CASSRVGTDQETQYF
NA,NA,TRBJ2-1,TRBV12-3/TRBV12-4,TGTGCCAGCAGTTTCCTAGGTAATGAGCAGTTCTTC,CASSFLGNEQFF
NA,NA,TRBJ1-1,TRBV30,TGTGCCTGGAGTGGTTGGGCAGGATTGAACACTGAAGCTTTCTTT,CAWSGWAGLNTEAFF
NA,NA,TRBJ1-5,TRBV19,TGTGCCAGTAGTATCGGAGGGAGGTACCAGCCCCAGCATTTT,CASSIGGRYQPQHF
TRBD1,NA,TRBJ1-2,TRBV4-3,TGCGCCAGCAGCCAAGACAGGGGGCGCGGACATGGCTACACCTTC,CASSQDRGRGHGYTF
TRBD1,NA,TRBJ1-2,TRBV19,TGTGCCAGTAGTATGGCCACAGGGGCCAACTATGGCTACACCTTC,CASSMATGANYGYTF
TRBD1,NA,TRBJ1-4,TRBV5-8,TGTGCCAGCAGCCCTACAGGGGGGACTCATGAAAAACTGTTTTTT,CASSPTGGTHEKLFF
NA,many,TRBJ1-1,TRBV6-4,TGTGCCAGCAGTGTCTCCTCGAACACTGAAGCTTTCTTT,CASSVSSNTEAFF
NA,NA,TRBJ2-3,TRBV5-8,TGTGCCAGCAGCGCGGATTTCCCTAGCACAGATACGCAGTATTTT,CASSADFPSTDTQYF
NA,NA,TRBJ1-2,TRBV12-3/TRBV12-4,TGTGCCAGCAGTTTGTCTAGGGGCGCGAAATTC,CASSLSRGAKF
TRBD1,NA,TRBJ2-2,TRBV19,TGTGCCAGTAGTATAGGGACAGGGTTCACCGGGGAGCTGTTTTTT,CASSIGTGFTGELFF
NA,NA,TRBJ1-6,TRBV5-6,TGTGCCAGCAGCTTTTCACTCCGAGGTTCACCCCTCCACTTT,CASSFSLRGSPLHF